This T cell receptor (beta chain) was obtained from a study of T cell repertoires in cytomegalovirus infection. Study-wide context: Based on public TCR beta signatures, there were indications of CMV infection and of a matching HLA type. Findings and limits, study-wide: The ex vivo response showed dominance by HLA-C-restricted CMV-specific TCR beta clonotypes. Cumulative frequency of public TCR beta families picked out carriers of CMV plus the relevant HLA.

TCRdb re-derived calls from the reads in MiXCR, one entry per CDR3 protein. The table has 300,000 to 400,000 distinct CDR3 sequences, over 7.5% seen once. This clonotype was counted a few times. Its antigen is unknown. Germline values: CDR1 SGHAT, CDR2 FQDESV (reference sequence). The CDR3 covers 15 residues. The V gene lost 4 bases and the J gene lost 1 base, with 13 bases spanning the gap. The TCR comes from a human donor in good health (CMV status not recorded). Some clones in this sample may be carry-over from other donors' samples. V and J are TRBV11-1 and TRBJ1-1; D possibly corresponds to TRBD1 (6 bases). Material for sequencing was PBMCs. As DNA, the CDR3 is TGTGCCAGCAGCTGGAACAGGGCGGGGAACACTGAAGCTTTCTTT. This codes for CASSWNRAGNTEAFF.